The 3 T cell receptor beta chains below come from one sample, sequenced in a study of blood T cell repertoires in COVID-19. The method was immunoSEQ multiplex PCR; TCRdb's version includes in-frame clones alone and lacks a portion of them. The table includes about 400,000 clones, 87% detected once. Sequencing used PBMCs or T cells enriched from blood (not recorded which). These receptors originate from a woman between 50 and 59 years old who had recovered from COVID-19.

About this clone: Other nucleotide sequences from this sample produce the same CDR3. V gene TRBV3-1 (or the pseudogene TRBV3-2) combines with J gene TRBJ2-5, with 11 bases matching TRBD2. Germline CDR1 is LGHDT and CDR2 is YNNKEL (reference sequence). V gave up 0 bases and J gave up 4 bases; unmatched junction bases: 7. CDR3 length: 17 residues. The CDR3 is CASSQELLAGAGETQYF. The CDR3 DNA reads TGTGCCAGCAGCCAAGAGCTACTAGCGGGGGCGGGAGAGACCCAGTACTTC.

Here the CDR3 reads CASSLLYEQYF. The CDR3 nucleotides read TGTGCCAGCAGCTTACTCTACGAGCAGTACTTC. The chain combines TRBV13 with TRBJ2-7; no definite D call. The CDR3 length is 11 residues. V gave up 2 bases and J gave up 3 bases, with 2 bases separating them. The V gene's germline CDR1 is PRHDT and CDR2 FYEKMQ (reference sequence).

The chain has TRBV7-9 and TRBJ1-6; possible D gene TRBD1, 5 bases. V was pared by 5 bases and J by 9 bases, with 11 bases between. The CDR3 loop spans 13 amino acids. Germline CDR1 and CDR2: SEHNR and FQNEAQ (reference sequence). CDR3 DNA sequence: TGTGCCAGCAGCCAAGGGGTAGGTTCACCCCTCCACTTT. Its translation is CASSQGVGSPLHF.